This TCR beta chain was observed in a study of shared clonotypes between healthy human individuals. Germline assignment: CDR1 SGHNT and CDR2 YYREEE (reference sequence). There are 13 residues in the CDR3. As for this clone: Antigen specificity is unknown.

Donors were healthy HIV-negative adults without recently reported acute infections or vaccinations. The unsorted PBMC replicate PCRs were performed with around 310 ng DNA, around 30,000 T cell genomes. Unsorted PBMC DNA went through sequencing on ten immunoSEQ deep assay plates. Method: immunoSEQ multiplex PCR; TCRdb's copy keeps in-frame clones and lacks some. The sample records about 480,000 clones, about 75% being singletons. The study, taken as a whole, reports: Blood alone was sampled, and tissue repertoires likely differ.

The origin of this receptor is a woman aged 40 to 49 in good health. Some clones in this sample may be carry-over from other donors' samples. Sequencing was done on a sample of PBMCs. The rearrangement uses TRBV5-4 and TRBJ2-5, with D perhaps assigned TRBD1 or TRBD2 (5 bases each). The J call is uncertain, as TRBJ2-7 better fits the DNA end. CDR3: CASSFGGSNEQYF. The CDR3 DNA is TGTGCCAGCAGCTTTGGGGGATCAAACGAGCAGTACTTC.